This T cell receptor (beta chain) was recovered during a study of blood T cell repertoires in COVID-19. The assay was immunoSEQ multiplex PCR, and TCRdb's table has in-frame clones only and misses some. This repertoire shows fewer than 200,000 clones, around 83% found once; its top ten account for about 3.3%. This TCR came from a woman aged 25 to 39 who had been exposed to COVID-19. Sequencing was performed on PBMCs or T cells enriched from blood (not recorded which).

The CDR3 region is CASSQDRKYEQYF. In DNA, the CDR3 is TGTGCCAGCAGCCAGGACAGAAAATACGAGCAGTACTTC. The J gene is TRBJ2-7, the V gene TRBV11-1, with D perhaps TRBD1 (6 bases). The CDR3 loop spans 13 amino acids. V was clipped by 5 bases and J by 4 bases, with 12 bases between them. Looked up from germline, CDR1 is SGHAT and CDR2 is FQDESV (reference sequence).